The 4 T cell receptor beta chains below were found in one sample sequenced in a study of T cells in Graves' hyperthyroidism and ophthalmopathy. The source material, RNA transcripts, was used to amplify TCR beta CDR3 regions. Researchers ran a first-round RT-PCR on the TCR CDR3 using the HTBI primer set. From the multiplex PCR reads, TCRdb called clonotypes with MiXCR, one entry per CDR3 protein. Among hundreds of thousands of distinct CDR3 sequences listed, 22% were seen once. Sequenced input: blood. All receptors derive from a young man with Graves' ophthalmopathy.

Only a few counts were recorded for this clonotype. The chain is built from TRBV5-6 and TRBJ1-1; 7 nucleotides line up with TRBD1. CDR1 is SGHDT, CDR2 YYEEEE, per germline. The CDR3 is 14 residues long. V gave up 4 bases and J gave up 0 bases; unmatched junction bases: 3. The CDR3 loop reads CASSGGGVNTEAFF. Written as DNA, the CDR3 is TGTGCCAGCAGCGGAGGGGGCGTGAACACTGAAGCTTTCTTT.

This clonotype was seen only a few times. This chain joins TRBV19 and TRBJ1-2, with unresolved D. This CDR3 comprises 14 residues. The germline gives CDR1 LNHDA, CDR2 SQIVND (reference sequence). The germline V and J ends were trimmed by 3 bases and 2 bases, with 10 bases remaining between them. The CDR3 DNA is TGTGCCAGTAGTATTGACATTTTGAACTATGGCTACACCTTC. It codes for CASSIDILNYGYTF.

The genes are TRBV3-1 and TRBJ2-3; TRBD2 matches at 7 bases. Trimming at V came to 4 bases and at J to 3 bases, leaving 7 bases not matched to a gene. The length of the CDR3 is 15 residues. Germline CDR1 and CDR2: LGHDT and YNNKEL (reference sequence). As DNA, the CDR3 is TGTGCCAGCAGCCCCCTAGCGGTAGGAACAGATACGCAGTATTTT. Protein sequence: CASSPLAVGTDTQYF.

This chain connects TRBV29-1 to TRBJ2-6; 10 bases are a match to TRBD2. The CDR3 sequence is 19 residues long. Looked up from germline, CDR1 is SQVTM and CDR2 is ANQGSEA. Germline trimming cut 0 bases from V and 0 bases from J; bases unmatched to any gene: 8. CDR3: CSVEDRGVAGGSGANVLTF. The CDR3 nucleotides read TGCAGCGTTGAAGACAGGGGCGTAGCGGGAGGCTCTGGGGCCAACGTCCTGACTTTC.